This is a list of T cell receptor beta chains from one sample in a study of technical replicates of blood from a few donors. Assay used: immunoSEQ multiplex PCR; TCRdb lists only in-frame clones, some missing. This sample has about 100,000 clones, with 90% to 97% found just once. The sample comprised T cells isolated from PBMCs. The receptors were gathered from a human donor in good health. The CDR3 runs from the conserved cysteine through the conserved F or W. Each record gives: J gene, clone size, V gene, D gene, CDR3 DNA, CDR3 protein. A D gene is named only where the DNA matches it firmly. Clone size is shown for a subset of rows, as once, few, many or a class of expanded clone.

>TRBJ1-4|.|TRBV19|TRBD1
TGTGCCAGGGAGGACAGGGTTGAAAAACTGTTTTTT
CAREDRVEKLFF
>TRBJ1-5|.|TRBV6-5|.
TGTGCCAGCAGTTTAAAGGGACAAATCAATCAGCCCCAGCATTTT
CASSLKGQINQPQHF
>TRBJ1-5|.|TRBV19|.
TGTGCCAGTAGTATAGTTAGACAGTTCAATCAGCCCCAGCATTTT
CASSIVRQFNQPQHF
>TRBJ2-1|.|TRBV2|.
TGTGCCAGCAGTGAACTAGCTCGTCGTGGGGAGCAGTTCTTC
CASSELARRGEQFF
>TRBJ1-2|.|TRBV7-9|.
TGTGCCAGCAGCCTTACCGGGAATAACTATGGCTACACCTTC
CASSLTGNNYGYTF
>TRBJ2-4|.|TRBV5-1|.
TGCGCCAGCCCAGCGTTGAGGACGGGAGAAAAAAACATTCAGTACTTC
CASPALRTGEKNIQYF
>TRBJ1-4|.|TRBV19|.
TGTGCCAGTAGACCGGTCAATAATGAAAAACTGTTTTTT
CASRPVNNEKLFF
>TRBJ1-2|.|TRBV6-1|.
TGTGCCGGGGAACAGGGAAGGAACTATGGCTACACCTTC
CAGEQGRNYGYTF
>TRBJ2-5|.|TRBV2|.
TGTGCCAGCAGTGAACCAGGGCTAGAGACCCAGTACTTC
CASSEPGLETQYF
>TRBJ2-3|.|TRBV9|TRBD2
TGTGCCAGCAGCGTTAGTGTATGGCGGGAGGTTCCCGCTAGCACAGATACGCAGTATTTT
CASSVSVWREVPASTDTQYF
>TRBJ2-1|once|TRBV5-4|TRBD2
TGTGCCAGCAGCTCACTAGCGGGAGCGTACAATGAGCAGTTCTTC
CASSSLAGAYNEQFF
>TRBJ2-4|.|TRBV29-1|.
TGCAGCGTCGAGGAGAACCTAGCCAAAAACATTCAGTACTTC
CSVEENLAKNIQYF
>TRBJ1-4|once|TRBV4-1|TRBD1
TGCGCCAGCAGCCAGACAGGGGGGGTATCGGTGGTTAGTGAAAAACTGTTTTTT
CASSQTGGVSVVSEKLFF
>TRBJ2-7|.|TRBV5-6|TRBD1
TGTGCCAGCAGCTTGCTATTGACAGGGGGCTACGAGCAGTACTTC
CASSLLLTGGYEQYF
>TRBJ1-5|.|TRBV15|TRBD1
TGTGCCACCAGCAGAGAGACAGGGGCCACTATTAATCAGCCCCAGCATTTT
CATSRETGATINQPQHF
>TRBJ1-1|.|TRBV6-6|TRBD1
TGTGCCAGCAGTTACTACCCGGGACAGGGGGAAGCTTTCTTT
CASSYYPGQGEAFF
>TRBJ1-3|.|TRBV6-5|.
TGTGCCAGCAGTTACTCGCGTCGCTCTGGAAACACCATATATTTT
CASSYSRRSGNTIYF
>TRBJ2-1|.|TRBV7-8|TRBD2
TGTGCCAGCAGCTTATTAATGGCGGGAGAAGGTCTTGAGCAGTTCTTC
CASSLLMAGEGLEQFF
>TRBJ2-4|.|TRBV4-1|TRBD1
TGCGCCAGCAGCCTTATAGGGGGCAGAAGAAACATTCAGTACTTC
CASSLIGGRRNIQYF
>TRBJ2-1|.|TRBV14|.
TGTGCCAGCAGCCCTAGGACTTATGAGCAGTTCTTC
CASSPRTYEQFF
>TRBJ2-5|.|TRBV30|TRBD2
TGTGCCTGGAGTGTGACCCCGGGACTAGCGGGAAGGGAGACCCAGTACTTC
CAWSVTPGLAGRETQYF
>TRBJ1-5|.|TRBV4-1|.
TGCGCCAGCAGCCAAGAGAGAGACAGGCGAAATCAGCCCCAGCATTTT
CASSQERDRRNQPQHF
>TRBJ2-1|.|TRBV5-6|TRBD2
TGTGCCAGCAGCTTAACCCGACTAGCGGGATACGCCGCACAGTTCTTC
CASSLTRLAGYAAQFF
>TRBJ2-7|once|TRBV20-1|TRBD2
TGCAGTGCTAGTAGCGGGGCAGAGCAGTACTTC
CSASSGAEQYF
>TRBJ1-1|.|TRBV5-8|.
TGTGCCAGCAGCTTGACCCCACTCGCAGCTTTCTTT
CASSLTPLAAFF
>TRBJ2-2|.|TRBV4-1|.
TGCGCCAGCAGCCAAAGAAGACTCGGGGAGCTGTTTTTT
CASSQRRLGELFF
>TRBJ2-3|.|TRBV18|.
TGTGCCAGCTCACCCTCCAGGGATGGAGATACGCAGTATTTT
CASSPSRDGDTQYF
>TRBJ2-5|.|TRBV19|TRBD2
TGTGCCAGTAGTATTCGACCCAGGACTAGCTGGGAGACCCAGTACTTC
CASSIRPRTSWETQYF
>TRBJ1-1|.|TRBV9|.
TGTGCCAGCAGCGATATCCTGACAGACAACACTGAAGCTTTCTTT
CASSDILTDNTEAFF
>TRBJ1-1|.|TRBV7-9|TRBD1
TGTGCCAGCAGCTCAACGACGACAGGGTTGAACACTGAAGCTTTCTTT
CASSSTTTGLNTEAFF
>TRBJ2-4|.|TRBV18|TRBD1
TGTGCCAGCTCTGCCACCGGGACAGGGGGCGTCCTCAAAAACATTCAGTACTTC
CASSATGTGGVLKNIQYF
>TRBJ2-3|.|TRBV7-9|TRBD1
TGTGCCAGCAGCGAACGACAGGGGATTGGAACGCAGTATTTT
CASSERQGIGTQYF
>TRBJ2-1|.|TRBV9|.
TGTGCCAGCAGCGTAGGTCTAGAACGGCGCACTGAGCAGTTCTTC
CASSVGLERRTEQFF
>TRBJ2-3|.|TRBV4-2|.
TGTGCCAGCAGCCAAGGCGGAAGCACAGATACGCAGTATTTT
CASSQGGSTDTQYF
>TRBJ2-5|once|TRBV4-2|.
TGTGCCAGCAGCCAAGACTATACTCGGGGGAGGGAGACCCAGTACTTC
CASSQDYTRGRETQYF
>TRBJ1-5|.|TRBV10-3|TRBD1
TGTGCCATCAGCGGGACAGGGGGATCCCATCAGCCCCAGCATTTT
CAISGTGGSHQPQHF
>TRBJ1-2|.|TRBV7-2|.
TGTGCCAGCAGCTTAAAGTTCGGAGGGATTGATGGCTACACCTTC
CASSLKFGGIDGYTF
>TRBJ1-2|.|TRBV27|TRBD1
TGTGCCAGCAGAGGACAGGGCGAGTATGGCTACACCTTC
CASRGQGEYGYTF
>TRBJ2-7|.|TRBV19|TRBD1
TGTGCCAGTAGTATAAGAACGGGACAGGGGTACGAGCAGTACTTC
CASSIRTGQGYEQYF
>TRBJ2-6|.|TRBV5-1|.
TGCGCCAGCACTACAGGTGCATCTGGGGCCAACGTCCTGACTTTC
CASTTGASGANVLTF
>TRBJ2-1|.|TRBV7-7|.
TGTGCTAGCAGCTTCCTGAACTCTAGCGATCCGTTCTTC
CASSFLNSSDPFF
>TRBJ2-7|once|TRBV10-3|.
TGTGCCATCCTAGGCCTGGGCGGGTACGAGCAGTACTTC
CAILGLGGYEQYF
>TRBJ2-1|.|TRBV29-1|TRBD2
TGCAGCGTTGCGTCGGGAGGCCGGCAGTTCTTC
CSVASGGRQFF
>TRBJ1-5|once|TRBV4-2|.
TGTGCCAGCAGCCAGGCTCAGGGTTTTGGCAATCAGCCCCAGCATTTT
CASSQAQGFGNQPQHF
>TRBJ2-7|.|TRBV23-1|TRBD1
TGCGCCAGCAGTCAACCGGACAGGGTACTCTCCTACGAGCAGTACTTC
CASSQPDRVLSYEQYF
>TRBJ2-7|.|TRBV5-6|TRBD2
TGTGCCAGCAGCGGACTAGCGGGAGCCGGCGAGCAGTACTTC
CASSGLAGAGEQYF
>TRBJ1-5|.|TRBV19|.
TGTGCCACGAGGCTCTCTCTGGAGAGCAATCAGCCCCAGCATTTT
CATRLSLESNQPQHF
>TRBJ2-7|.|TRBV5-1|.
TGCGCCAGCAGCTTCCGGAGTGGGTACGAGCAGTACTTC
CASSFRSGYEQYF
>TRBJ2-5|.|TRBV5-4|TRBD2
TGTGCCAGCAGCGGCGGGACTAGCCACAAGAATCGGGAGACCCAGTACTTC
CASSGGTSHKNRETQYF
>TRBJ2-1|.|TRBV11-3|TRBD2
TGTGCCAGCAGCTTGGCTAGCGGCAATGAGCAGTTCTTC
CASSLASGNEQFF
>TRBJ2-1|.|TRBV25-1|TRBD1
TGTGCCAGCAGTCGACAGGGGGCTGGCCCCTACAATGAGCAGTTCTTC
CASSRQGAGPYNEQFF
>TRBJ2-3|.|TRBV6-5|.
TGTGCCAGCAGTTACGGGCAGTTCACAGATACGCAGTATTTT
CASSYGQFTDTQYF
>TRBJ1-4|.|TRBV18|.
TGTGCCAGCTCACCGTACGGGATTAATGAAAAACTGTTTTTT
CASSPYGINEKLFF
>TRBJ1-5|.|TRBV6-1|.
TGTGCCAGCAGTGAGGGGGGGATCCTGAGCAATCAGCCCCAGCATTTT
CASSEGGILSNQPQHF
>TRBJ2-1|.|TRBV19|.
TGTGCCAGTAGCGTCTTATACAATGAGCAGTTCTTC
CASSVLYNEQFF
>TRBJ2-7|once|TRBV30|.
TGTGCCTGGAGTGTAAGCATGAATTATGTGGCCTACGAGCAGTACTTC
CAWSVSMNYVAYEQYF
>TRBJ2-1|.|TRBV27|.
TGTGCCAGCAGTTACCACCTAGCGTACAATGAGCAGTTCTTC
CASSYHLAYNEQFF
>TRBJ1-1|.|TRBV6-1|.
TGTGCCAGCAGACAGGGCTCCCTGAACACTGAAGCTTTCTTT
CASRQGSLNTEAFF